This TCR beta chain was found in a study of cytomegalovirus exposure and HLA in healthy donors. Study-wide background: From about 180 million T cells, an earlier analysis saw 90 million to 130 million unique TCR beta sequences.

The study, taken as a whole, reports: Among donors in an Asian-associated ancestry cluster, a later analysis reportedly found fewer N-insertions than the roughly 680-donor mean. Most TCR sequences were rare, but some public TCRs occurred in many donors.

The PCR ran on 60 Vbeta and 13 Jbeta primers. Libraries were prepared by immunoSEQ multiplex PCR; TCRdb keeps only in-frame clonotypes and omits some of them. The sample consists of about 200,000 clones, 79% of them appearing once. This CDR3 contains 11 residues. Germline lookup yields CDR1 SQVTM and CDR2 ANQGSEA. Deletions cut 6 bases from V and 0 bases from J, with 3 bases between. Turning to this clone: Its antigen is unidentified.

This chain uses TRBV29-1 with TRBJ2-1, with D hard to call. Material: PBMCs. The receptor comes from a woman in her thirties in good health and CMV-seropositive. The CDR3 spells CSVRSYNEQFF. The CDR3 bases are TGCAGCGTCCGCTCCTACAATGAGCAGTTCTTC.